The clone carrying this TCR beta chain was seen a few times. Sequenced by immunoSEQ multiplex PCR; TCRdb stores in-frame clones only, minus some. The sample records 250,000 or so clones, roughly 90% being singletons. The CDR3 is 16 residues long. The trim removed 5 bases at V and 6 bases at J, leaving 14 bases unmatched. Germline CDR1 reads LNHDA; CDR2 reads SQIVND (reference sequence). This sample is part of a study of blood T cell repertoires in COVID-19. Study as a whole: The United States, Italy and Spain provided the acute and convalescent COVID-19 samples.

Enrolment of Seattle patients took place during active infection, and they were followed longitudinally. V and J are TRBV19 and TRBJ1-2, with TRBD1 matching over 8 bases. Sequenced material: peripheral blood. This receptor was taken from a woman in her fifties or sixties with COVID-19, enrolled during active disease. This CDR3 is CASSSNPGQVPHGYTF. CDR3 bases: TGTGCCAGTAGTTCAAACCCGGGACAGGTTCCCCATGGCTACACCTTC.